This TCR beta chain emerged from a study of blood T cell repertoires in COVID-19. On the study more broadly: The analysed material was cDNA or gDNA that came from T cells, B-cell-depleted T cells, or PBMCs.

The count of this clone is one. Authors' data handling: Counts of nucleated cells, estimated from reference gene primer amplification, were obtained. The protocol was immunoSEQ multiplex PCR, while the TCRdb copy is restricted to in-frame clones and leaves out a portion. V and J calls and clone size follow that table, whereas D and trimming were derived from the DNA. The sample lists some 200,000 clones; about 89% were seen once. CDR1 is SGHTA, CDR2 FQGTGA, per germline. Trimming left V 2 bases short and J 2 bases short, with 5 bases between. CDR3 size: 13 residues. The rearrangement joins TRBV7-3 to TRBJ2-3; unclear D gene. This clonotype was sampled from a middle-aged woman with acute or convalescent COVID-19. Sequencing was carried out using peripheral blood. Here the CDR3 DNA reads TGTGCCAGCAGCTTAGAACACACAGATACGCAGTATTTT. Translation: CASSLEHTDTQYF.